This T cell receptor (beta chain) was profiled in a study of response to subunit inactivated influenza vaccine. Study-level points and caveats: The authors proposed limited new T cell recruitment per seasonal influenza vaccination.

The germline V and J ends were trimmed by 0 bases and 1 base, with 10 bases remaining between them. CDR1 is DFQATT and CDR2 is SNEGSKA in the germline V gene (reference sequence). The CDR3 sequence is 15 residues long. From the RT-PCR reads, TCRdb called clonotypes with MiXCR, one entry per CDR3 protein. In the table there are roughly 570,000 distinct CDR3 sequences, 10% to 15% of which are singletons. On this clonotype itself: Its antigen is as yet unknown.

The chain links TRBV20-1 to TRBJ1-5, with D possibly matching TRBD1 (5 bases). This clonotype was sampled from a man between 50 and 59 years old who received an inactivated influenza vaccine. The input for sequencing was PBMCs from blood, taken about 40 days after vaccination. The CDR3 coding sequence is TGCAGTGCTAGAGATTTTTCAGGGAGCAATCAGCCCCAGCATTTT. It encodes CSARDFSGSNQPQHF.